Below, 5 T cell receptor beta chains from the same sample are listed, as sequenced in a study of regulatory T cells in long-lasting Graves disease. With iRepertoire HTBI primers and Arm-PCR of CDR3 regions, TCR beta libraries were built. TCRdb reprocessed the multiplex PCR reads via MiXCR and lists one record per CDR3 protein. The sample shows hundreds of thousands of distinct CDR3 sequences, roughly 17% of them seen only once. Specified time point: newly diagnosed GD, antithyroid drugs for less than 3 months. Isolated PBMC RNA provided the starting material for the TCR library. The same sample was also studied in work on T cells in Graves' hyperthyroidism and ophthalmopathy.

The sequencing used peripheral blood mononuclear cells (PBMCs), collected at new diagnosis, from a patient treated with antithyroid drugs. These receptors were obtained from a man aged 40-49 years with Graves disease.

In this sample, this clonotype turned up many times. V gene TRBV3-1 combines with J gene TRBJ2-4, with 10 bases lining up with TRBD2. The DNA end lines up better with TRBJ2-1; the J call may be wrong. From germline, CDR1 is LGHDT and CDR2 YNNKEL (reference sequence). This CDR3 region has 13 residues. The CDR3 DNA reads TGTGCCAGCAGCCATGAGGAGCGGGGGGGCCAGTTCTTC. Translating it yields CASSHEERGGQFF.

This clonotype has at least ten counts. This chain links TRBV10-3 with TRBJ2-7; D call uncertain. This CDR3 has 12 amino acids. The germline V and J ends were trimmed by 8 bases and 1 base, with 9 bases remaining between them. From germline, CDR1 is ENHRY and CDR2 SYGVKD. The CDR3 here is CAIGRISYEQYF. DNA for the CDR3: TGTGCCATCGGGCGGATTTCCTACGAGCAGTACTTC.

This chain links TRBV30 with TRBJ1-1; TRBD1 agrees at 7 bases. The V and J ends lost 8 bases and 3 bases, in that order; junction bases with no gene match: 9. This CDR3 contains 13 residues. The germline V gene encodes CDR1 GTSNPN and CDR2 SVGIG (reference sequence). CDR3 bases: TGTGCCGGCAAGGGGGCAAGGCACACTGAAGCTTTCTTT. Protein sequence: CAGKGARHTEAFF.

In this sample, this clonotype turned up many times. The V call is TRBV6-5, the J call TRBJ2-7; no firm D call. The CDR3 is 12 residues long. V was trimmed by 4 bases and J by 4 bases, leaving 8 bases between them. Germline CDR1 and CDR2: MNHEY and SVGAGI. Here the CDR3 DNA reads TGTGCCAGCAGTTCTACAGCGTACGAGCAGTACTTC. This encodes CASSSTAYEQYF.

The genes are TRBV2 and TRBJ2-2; D ambiguous. The CDR3 extends over 12 amino acids. Per the germline V gene, CDR1 is SNHLY and CDR2 is FYNNEI. The V end was cut by 4 bases, the J end by 5 bases, with 5 bases between. The CDR3 region is CASSVRTGELFF. The CDR3 DNA reads TGTGCCAGCAGTGTGAGGACCGGGGAGCTGTTTTTT.